Following are 30 T cell receptor beta chains from one sample sequenced in a study of graft-versus-host responses after intestinal transplantation. Sequencing used immunoSEQ multiplex PCR; TCRdb keeps in-frame clones, though not all of them. The sample yields more than 95,000 clones, approximately 93% seen once. Antigens for these TCRs are unknown. Sequenced here: unstimulated CD8+ T cells sorted from spleen or lymph node cells, sampled before intestinal transplant. The receptors derive from a human donor who received an intestinal transplant.

This sequence joins TRBV19 and TRBJ2-2, with a possible D match to TRBD2 (6 bases). V was cut by 5 bases and J by 4 bases, with 11 bases left in between. Germline CDR1 LNHDA, CDR2 SQIVND (reference sequence). The CDR3 length is 14 residues. The CDR3 DNA is TGTGCCAGTAGTGCCCGGGACTCCACCGGGGAGCTGTTTTTT. Amino acid sequence: CASSARDSTGELFF.

V is TRBV12-5 and J is TRBJ2-7; D possibly corresponds to TRBD1 (6 bases). The CDR3 contains 14 residues. Germline loops: CDR1 LGHNT, CDR2 FRNRAP. V was pared by 5 bases and J by 4 bases, with 15 bases between. The CDR3 coding sequence is TGTGCTAGTGGTCCCCCGGGACAACCTTACGAGCAGTACTTC. It is translated as CASGPPGQPYEQYF.

The chain couples TRBV10-3 to TRBJ2-3, with D perhaps matching TRBD1 or TRBD2 (5 bases each). V was trimmed by 0 bases and J by 2 bases, leaving 12 bases between them. Germline CDR1 ENHRY, CDR2 SYGVKD. This CDR3 region has 16 residues. CDR3 in amino acids: CAISESAGSHTDTQYF. The CDR3 nucleotides are TGTGCCATCAGTGAGTCGGCAGGGAGTCACACAGATACGCAGTATTTT.

The chain joins TRBV19 to TRBJ1-5, with D possibly being TRBD1 (5 bases). The CDR3 is 13 residues long. Germline V lookup: CDR1 LNHDA, CDR2 SQIVND (reference sequence). Trimming took off 5 bases at V and 5 bases at J, with 10 bases between the two ends. The CDR3 spells CASSYGADQPQHF. In nucleotides, the CDR3 is TGTGCCAGTAGTTACGGGGCTGATCAGCCCCAGCATTTT. Filled out from reference TRBV19 and TRBJ1-5, the complete variable domain reads DGGITQSPKYLFRKEGQNVTLSCEQNLNHDAMYWYRQDPGQGLRLIYYSQIVNDFQKGDIAEGYSVSREKKESFPLTVTSAQKNPTAFYLCASSYGADQPQHFGDGTRLSIL.

The rearrangement joins TRBV9 to TRBJ1-1, with a weak D call TRBD1 (6 bases). The CDR3 runs 14 residues. Trimming stripped 3 bases from V and 1 base from J, with 10 bases between. The germline V gene encodes CDR1 SGDLS and CDR2 YYNGEE. In DNA, the CDR3 is TGTGCCAGCAGCGGGCAGACAGGGAACACTGAAGCTTTCTTT. Translated, it gives CASSGQTGNTEAFF.

The rearrangement links TRBV6-5 to TRBJ2-1, with D unresolved. With 2 bases removed from V and 5 bases from J, the gap between germline ends came to 7 bases. Germline values: CDR1 MNHEY, CDR2 SVGAGI. This CDR3 is 13 amino acids long. DNA of the CDR3: TGTGCCAGCAGTTACAAAGACAACAATGAGCAGTTCTTC. Translated: CASSYKDNNEQFF.

V usage is TRBV15 and J usage is TRBJ2-7, with D possibly called TRBD1 or TRBD2 (6 bases each). The V and J ends lost 1 base and 4 bases respectively, with 11 bases between them. The CDR3 extends over 14 amino acids. The germline CDR1 and CDR2 sequences are LNHNV and YYDKDF (reference sequence). The CDR3 loop is CATSRGRGSYEQYF. CDR3 bases: TGTGCCACCAGCAGAGGGAGGGGGTCGTACGAGCAGTACTTC.

CDR3 in DNA: TGTGCCAGCAGCTTAACTAGCGGGGGGGTCACAGATACGCAGTATTTT. It yields the protein CASSLTSGGVTDTQYF. The V and J genes are TRBV7-3 and TRBJ2-3; 11 bases agree with TRBD2. Germline lookup yields CDR1 SGHTA and CDR2 FQGTGA. CDR3 size: 16 residues. V shed 0 bases, J shed 2 bases, and the junction held 1 base outside the gene matches.

The chain couples TRBV21-1 to TRBJ1-4. TRBV21-1 is assigned pseudogene status. CDR3 length: 15 amino acids. The CDR3 loop is CASSKGTTGNEKLFF. The CDR3 DNA reads TGTGCCAGCAGCAAAGGGACGACCGGTAATGAAAAACTGTTTTTT.

The chain employs TRBV6-6 and TRBJ2-2; D gene uncertain. CDR1 and CDR2 from the germline V gene are MNHNY and SVGAGI (reference sequence). Trimming stripped 10 bases from V and 6 bases from J, with 12 bases between. There are 12 residues in the CDR3. The CDR3 bases are TGTGCCACCCTAATTTCCCCCGGGGAGCTGTTTTTT. Residues: CATLISPGELFF.

The chain couples TRBV14 to TRBJ2-2; D is unresolved. This CDR3 region has 12 residues. The germline V gene encodes CDR1 SGHDN and CDR2 FVKESK. V was clipped by 4 bases and J by 4 bases, with 4 bases between them. DNA of the CDR3: TGTGCCAGCAGCCGACCCACCGGGGAGCTGTTTTTT. Translating it yields CASSRPTGELFF.

The V and J genes are TRBV7-9 and TRBJ2-2; D possibly matches TRBD1 or TRBD2 (5 bases each). This CDR3 region has 13 residues. Germline loops: CDR1 SEHNR, CDR2 FQNEAQ (reference sequence). Trimming cost V 5 bases and J 6 bases, with 10 bases left between them. The CDR3 DNA is TGTGCCAGCAGCCACCAGGGACCCGGGGAGCTGTTTTTT. This encodes CASSHQGPGELFF.

This clone was counted a few times. V and J are TRBV30 and TRBJ2-2; possible D gene TRBD1, 6 bases. The germline V gene encodes CDR1 GTSNPN and CDR2 SVGIG (reference sequence). CDR3 size: 12 residues. Trimming cost V 1 base and J 6 bases, with 6 bases left between them. This CDR3 is CAWSAGAGELFF. CDR3 sequence (DNA): TGTGCCTGGAGTGCAGGGGCCGGGGAGCTGTTTTTT.

V usage is TRBV10-3 and J usage is TRBJ2-5, with D uncertain. Gene TRBJ2-7 matches the end of the DNA better, so the J call may be wrong. Germline assignment: CDR1 ENHRY and CDR2 SYGVKD. The CDR3 is made up of 16 amino acids. CDR3: CAISDLRQLGRDEQYF. CDR3 DNA sequence: TGTGCCATCAGTGACCTCCGGCAGTTAGGTCGCGACGAGCAGTACTTC.

V is TRBV14 and J is TRBJ2-5; no clear D gene. With 1 base removed from V and 5 bases from J, the gap between germline ends came to 11 bases. The CDR3 sequence is 14 residues long. Germline V gene data show CDR1 as SGHDN and CDR2 as FVKESK. The CDR3 bases are TGTGCCAGCAGCCAAGTTACTATGGGGGAGACCCAGTACTTC. It is translated as CASSQVTMGETQYF.

The V call is TRBV16, the J call TRBJ2-2; D gene uncertain. The CDR3 extends over 14 amino acids. V lost 1 base and J 3 bases, leaving 6 bases between the germline ends. The V gene's germline CDR1 is KGHSY and CDR2 FQNENV. CDR3 nucleotides: TGTGCCAGCAGCCAATACTCGCACACCGGGGAGCTGTTTTTT. Protein sequence: CASSQYSHTGELFF.

The chain recombines TRBV5-6 with TRBJ2-3, with TRBD1 as a possible D gene (5 bases). Germline V gene lookup returns CDR1 SGHDT and CDR2 YYEEEE. The V end was cut by 6 bases, the J end by 3 bases, with 17 bases between. The CDR3 is made up of 15 amino acids. CDR3 protein: CASTMRWQGTDTQYF. The CDR3 bases are TGTGCCAGCACCATGAGGTGGCAGGGAACAGATACGCAGTATTTT.

This clone was recorded once. The rearrangement joins TRBV4-1 to TRBJ2-1, with D possibly being TRBD1 or TRBD2 (5 bases each). Trimming left V 4 bases short and J 7 bases short, with 11 bases between. CDR3 length: 13 amino acids. The germline CDR1 and CDR2 sequences are MGHRA and YSYEKL. CDR3 in amino acids: CASSLEWGNEQFF. CDR3 nucleotides: TGCGCCAGCAGCCTAGAGTGGGGGAATGAGCAGTTCTTC.

V usage is TRBV5-6 and J usage is TRBJ1-2; D possibly corresponds to TRBD1 (6 bases). Trimming removed 0 bases at V and 2 bases at J, with 8 bases between. The V gene's germline CDR1 is SGHDT and CDR2 YYEEEE. This CDR3 is 14 amino acids long. The CDR3 coding sequence is TGTGCCAGCAGCTTGGGGGGGGCAAACTATGGCTACACCTTC. Protein: CASSLGGANYGYTF.

The table lists this clone with a few counts. This rearrangement joins TRBV7-9 to TRBJ2-2; possibly TRBD2 for D (6 bases). CDR3 size: 13 residues. V lost 1 base and J 7 bases, leaving 7 bases between the germline ends. CDR1 and CDR2 from the germline V gene are SEHNR and FQNEAQ (reference sequence). The CDR3 loop reads CASSLDGSGELFF. The CDR3 DNA follows: TGTGCCAGCAGCTTAGACGGGAGCGGGGAGCTGTTTTTT. The variable domain in full, completed from reference TRBV7-9 and TRBJ2-2, reads DTGVSQNPRHKITKRGQNVTFRCDPISEHNRLYWYRQTLGQGPEFLTYFQNEAQLEKSRLLSDRFSAERPKGSFSTLEIQRTEQGDSAMYLCASSLDGSGELFFGEGSRLTVL.

J is TRBJ1-5 and V is TRBV19; no definite D call. Germline V CDR1 and CDR2: LNHDA, SQIVND (reference sequence). The CDR3 extends over 15 amino acids. V was trimmed by 8 bases and J by 1 base, leaving 15 bases between them. CDR3 DNA: TGTGCCAGTTTAGGGTCGCTTGTGAGCAATCAGCCCCAGCATTTT. Translated: CASLGSLVSNQPQHF.

The chain links TRBV4-1 to TRBJ2-7; 12 bases align to TRBD1. The CDR3 runs to 16 residues. The germline gives CDR1 MGHRA, CDR2 YSYEKL. J lost 2 bases, V lost 0 bases, and 2 bases had no gene match. In DNA form, the CDR3 reads TGCGCCAGCAGCCAAGATGGGACAGGGGGCGCCTACGAGCAGTACTTC. Its translation: CASSQDGTGGAYEQYF.

This rearrangement joins TRBV10-2 to TRBJ2-1; 8 bases agree with TRBD1. Trimming at V came to 10 bases and at J to 9 bases, leaving 11 bases not matched to a gene. Germline V gene lookup returns CDR1 WSHSY and CDR2 SAAADI. The CDR3 consists of 13 residues. The CDR3 DNA is TGCGCCACCTCGGAGGCAGGGGGCGGTGAGCAGTTCTTC. Protein product: CATSEAGGGEQFF.

The CDR3 loop is CASSTGTGNTGELFF. The CDR3 DNA reads TGCGCCAGCAGCACCGGGACAGGGAACACCGGGGAGCTGTTTTTT. The chain carries TRBV4-1 and TRBJ2-2; the match to TRBD1 covers 8 bases. CDR3 size: 15 residues. Germline CDR1 MGHRA, CDR2 YSYEKL. Trimming removed 5 bases from V and 1 base from J; junction bases left unmatched: 3.

In this sample, this clone turned up once. The rearrangement joins TRBV6-5 to TRBJ2-2; D possibly corresponds to TRBD2 (6 bases). From germline, CDR1 is MNHEY and CDR2 SVGAGI. Deletions cut 8 bases from V and 0 bases from J, with 10 bases between. The CDR3 length is 14 residues. This CDR3 is CASGGLANTGELFF. CDR3 DNA sequence: TGTGCCAGCGGGGGACTGGCGAACACCGGGGAGCTGTTTTTT.

Only one count was recorded for this clone. Other DNA variants within this sample encode the same CDR3. This chain uses TRBV27 with TRBJ1-2; 9 bases align to TRBD1. Germline V gene sequence: CDR1 MNHEY, CDR2 SMNVEV (reference sequence). Trimming cost V 5 bases and J 2 bases; bases outside gene matches: 6. The CDR3 totals 15 residues. The CDR3 loop reads CASSLGTGTNYGYTF. The CDR3 DNA is TGTGCCAGCAGTCTAGGGACAGGGACGAACTATGGCTACACCTTC.

The gene calls are TRBV7-8 and TRBJ2-5; no clear D. Germline values: CDR1 SGHVS, CDR2 FQNEAQ. V lost 3 bases and J 2 bases, leaving 1 base between the germline ends. The length of the CDR3 is 11 residues. The CDR3: CASSFQETQYF. The DNA of the CDR3 is TGTGCCAGCAGCTTTCAAGAGACCCAGTACTTC.

The chain is built from TRBV10-3 and TRBJ2-7, with 12 bases aligning to TRBD2. Germline V gene sequence: CDR1 ENHRY, CDR2 SYGVKD. V dropped 4 bases and J dropped 1; count of bases not matched to a gene: 11. The length of the CDR3 is 18 residues. CDR3 sequence (DNA): TGTGCCATCAGTGGAGGACTAGCGGGGTCCACCTTATCCTACGAGCAGTACTTC. Translation gives CAISGGLAGSTLSYEQYF.

A remark on this clone: The junction differs from germline at one of its ends, possibly a read error. The V gene is TRBV6-4, the J gene TRBJ1-6, with 9 bases matching TRBD1. The V gene's germline CDR1 is MRHNA and CDR2 SNTAGT. The CDR3 sequence is 13 residues long. The CDR3 region is CASRGQGNPPLHF. The DNA of the CDR3 is TGTGCCAGCAGGGGACAGGGTAATCCACCCCTCCACTTT.

Only one count was recorded for this clone. The chain recombines TRBV27 with TRBJ1-2; 7 bases match TRBD1. Per germline, CDR1 MNHEY and CDR2 SMNVEV (reference sequence). The CDR3 runs 14 residues. V was clipped by 0 bases and J by 8 bases; unmatched bases: 6. CDR3 coding DNA: TGTGCCAGCAGTTTATCTCGGACAGGTGTGGGCTACACCTTC. Residues: CASSLSRTGVGYTF.